This TCR beta chain was obtained from a study of T cells in Graves' hyperthyroidism and ophthalmopathy. If no ophthalmopathy progression occurred within 18 months, Graves' hyperthyroidism was stable. The source material, RNA transcripts, was used to amplify TCR beta CDR3 regions. During a first-round RT-PCR of the TCR CDR3, the HTBI primer set was used. Each CDR3 protein is one row after TCRdb ran MiXCR on the multiplex PCR reads. There are 75,000 to 100,000 distinct CDR3 sequences in the sample; roughly 40% occur only once, and 10% to 13% lies in the top ten. The V end was cut by 5 bases, the J end by 4 bases, with 11 bases between. The CDR3 length is 13 residues. Germline assignment: CDR1 LNHDA and CDR2 SQIVND (reference sequence). This clonotype has ten or more counts.

The TCR comes from a woman aged 25 to 39 with Graves' hyperthyroidism. The J gene is TRBJ1-2, the V gene TRBV19; no reliable D call. Source material: peripheral blood or thyroid tissue (not recorded which). This chain's CDR3 is CASSPRKGYGYTF. As DNA, the CDR3 is TGTGCCAGTAGTCCAAGGAAAGGCTATGGCTACACCTTC.